This TCR beta chain is from a study of monozygotic twins with inflammatory bowel disease. Total RNA amounting to 3,000 to 3,500 ng went into each TCR library. TCRalpha and TCRbeta cDNA underwent two nested PCRs of around 15 and 10 cycles. TCRdb re-called the 5' RACE reads and shows each CDR3 protein once, DNA omitted. This sample's table has 150,000 or so distinct CDR3 sequences. Germline CDR1 reads SGHRS; CDR2 reads YFSETQ. The CDR3 runs 16 residues. Sequencing input: blood. The TCR sequence derives from a human donor with ulcerative colitis or Crohn's disease, or a healthy co-twin of an affected twin (not recorded which). This sequence joins TRBV5-1 and TRBJ2-5; there is no DNA to check the TCRdb D call of TRBD1. The CDR3 is CASSLEPGQGGETQYF.